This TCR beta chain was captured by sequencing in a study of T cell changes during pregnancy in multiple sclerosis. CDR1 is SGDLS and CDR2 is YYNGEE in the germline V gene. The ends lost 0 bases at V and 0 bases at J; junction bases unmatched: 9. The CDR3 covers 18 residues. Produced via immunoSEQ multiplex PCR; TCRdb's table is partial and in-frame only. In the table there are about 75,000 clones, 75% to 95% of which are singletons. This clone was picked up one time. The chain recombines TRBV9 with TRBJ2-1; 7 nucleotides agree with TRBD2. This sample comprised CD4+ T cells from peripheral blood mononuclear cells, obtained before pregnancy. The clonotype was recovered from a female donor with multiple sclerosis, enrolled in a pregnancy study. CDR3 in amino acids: CASSVGGGSPSSYNEQFF. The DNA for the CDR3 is TGTGCCAGCAGCGTAGGCGGCGGGAGCCCCAGCTCCTACAATGAGCAGTTCTTC. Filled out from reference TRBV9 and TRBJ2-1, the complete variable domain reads DSGVTQTPKHLITATGQRVTLRCSPRSGDLSVYWYQQSLDQGLQFLIQYYNGEERAKGNILERFSAQQFPDLHSELNLSSLELGDSALYFCASSVGGGSPSSYNEQFFGPGTRLTVL.